This TCR beta chain was captured in a study of CXCR3-negative and CXCR3-positive naive CD8 T cells. As for the study in general: Summed over all libraries, TRB reads came to 130 million to 150 million, with about 1.5 +/- 0.3 million per library. The study, taken as a whole, reports: From TRB CDR3 properties, TCR strength was inferred; surface CD5 did not differ between naive subsets. Naive cells with CXCR3 showed TRB CDR3s that were more hydrophobic than those in CXCR3-negative naive cells.

A CD45RO-CCR7+CD27+CD95- profile was what naive CD8+ T cells displayed. The CDR3 has 11 amino acids. Germline CDR1 is ENHRY and CDR2 is SYGVKD. Worth noting for this clonotype: Its antigen is as yet unknown.

Through 5' RACE with UMI labels, the TRB cDNA libraries were prepared. TCRdb reprocessed the 5' RACE reads; each CDR3 protein has one entry and no DNA is given. The specimen's table records tens of thousands of distinct CDR3 sequences. The sequencing sample was made of naive CXCR3+ CD8+ T cells from blood. Subset indicated: CD45RO-CCR7+CD27+CD95- naive CD8+ T cells expressing CXCR3 (TNR3+). J is TRBJ2-7 and V is TRBV10-3; the TCRdb D gene call, TRBD1, has no DNA to confirm it. The clonotype originates from a human donor in good health. Some clones in this sample may be carry-over from other donors' samples. The CDR3 is CAIGGGYEQYF.